This passage covers 15 T cell receptor beta chains from one sample sequenced in a study of blood T cell repertoires in COVID-19. The protocol was immunoSEQ multiplex PCR, while the TCRdb copy is restricted to in-frame clones and leaves out a portion. The sample yields about 270,000 clones, around nine tenths seen once. Sequencing input: peripheral blood. The receptors come from a man aged 35 to 55 with active or convalescent COVID-19.

The chain couples TRBV5-1 to TRBJ1-6; TRBD1 might be the D (5 bases). V was shortened by 4 bases and J by 9 bases, with 17 bases between the two germline ends. The CDR3 consists of 15 residues. Germline V gene data show CDR1 as SGHRS and CDR2 as YFSETQ. The CDR3 DNA reads as TGCGCCAGCAGCCTGGACACCGGGGGAATTTCACCCCTCCACTTT. Residues: CASSLDTGGISPLHF. Variable domain in full (rest from reference TRBV5-1 and TRBJ1-6): KAGVTQTPRYLIKTRGQQVTLSCSPISGHRSVSWYQQTPGQGLQFLFEYFSETQRNKGNFPGRFSGRQFSNSRSEMNVSTLELGDSALYLCASSLDTGGISPLHFGNGTRLTVT.

V is TRBV4-1 and J is TRBJ1-2; D is undetermined. The germline V and J ends were trimmed by 1 base and 4 bases, with 10 bases remaining between them. The CDR3 runs 14 residues. Germline values: CDR1 MGHRA, CDR2 YSYEKL. CDR3 nucleotide sequence: TGCGCCAGCAGCCAAGGAAACCTAGCCTATGGCTACACCTTC. Translation: CASSQGNLAYGYTF.

The chain joins TRBV6-1 to TRBJ1-1; tentatively, D is TRBD1 (5 bases). From germline, CDR1 is MNHNS and CDR2 SASEGT. V was shortened by 2 bases and J by 4 bases, with 11 bases between the two germline ends. The CDR3 has 14 residues. The CDR3 bases are TGTGCCAGCAGTGAACTGACAGAGATCACTGAAGCTTTCTTT. This codes for CASSELTEITEAFF.

The chain links TRBV19 to TRBJ1-2; 9 bases fit TRBD1. This CDR3 is built from 15 residues. Germline loops: CDR1 LNHDA, CDR2 SQIVND (reference sequence). Trimming at V came to 5 bases and at J to 8 bases, leaving 12 bases not matched to a gene. The CDR3 nucleotides are TGTGCCAGTAGTGCTCTCTGGGACAGGGATGACGGCTACACCTTC. This encodes CASSALWDRDDGYTF.

This chain joins TRBV5-1 and TRBJ2-5, with a possible D match to TRBD1 (5 bases). In germline, CDR1 is SGHRS, CDR2 YFSETQ. The CDR3 length is 12 residues. V was shortened by 10 bases and J by 5 bases, with 15 bases between the two germline ends. The CDR3 reads CASQDQRETQYF. The CDR3 coding sequence is TGCGCCTCACAGGATCAGAGGGAGACCCAGTACTTC.

The chain links TRBV5-1 to TRBJ2-2; no definite D call. Germline V lookup: CDR1 SGHRS, CDR2 YFSETQ. V lost 4 bases, J lost 1 base, and 8 bases lay in between. This CDR3 region has 14 residues. CDR3 in amino acids: CASSPRQNTGELFF. CDR3 coding DNA: TGCGCCAGCAGCCCCAGACAGAACACCGGGGAGCTGTTTTTT.

The rearrangement links TRBV3-1 (or the pseudogene TRBV3-2) to TRBJ1-2; TRBD1 is a possible D gene (6 bases). The V gene's germline CDR1 is LGHDT and CDR2 YNNKEL (reference sequence). The ends were cut back, 0 bases at V and 8 bases at J, with 13 bases in the middle. CDR3 length equals 14 residues. The CDR3 protein is CASSQDEQGRGYTF. CDR3 sequence (DNA): TGTGCCAGCAGCCAAGATGAACAGGGCCGCGGCTACACCTTC.

The J gene is TRBJ2-7, the V gene TRBV2, with D possibly matching TRBD1 (7 bases). This CDR3 is built from 13 residues. Germline CDR1 SNHLY, CDR2 FYNNEI. V was clipped by 8 bases and J by 4 bases, with 15 bases between them. CDR3 in DNA: TGTGCCAGCGGGAGGACAGGCGGGTACGAGCAGTACTTC. Translated, it gives CASGRTGGYEQYF.

The rearrangement joins TRBV15 to TRBJ1-1, with D tentatively TRBD1 (5 bases). The CDR3 is 13 residues long. Between the trimmed V and J ends, which lost 4 bases and 7 bases, there was a span of 13 bases. CDR1 is LNHNV and CDR2 is YYDKDF in the germline V gene (reference sequence). Here the CDR3 reads CATSKSSQVEAFF. CDR3 DNA: TGTGCCACCAGCAAGAGCTCACAGGTTGAAGCTTTCTTT.

The V call is TRBV4-1, the J call TRBJ1-1, with TRBD1 as a possible D gene (5 bases). Trimming took off 8 bases at V and 6 bases at J, with 22 bases between the two ends. The CDR3 runs 15 residues. Germline lookup yields CDR1 MGHRA and CDR2 YSYEKL. Here the CDR3 DNA reads TGCGCCAGCCGAAAGGGTATGGAGGGACGCGCTGAAGCTTTCTTT. Its protein product is CASRKGMEGRAEAFF.

The rearrangement links TRBV11-2 to TRBJ1-6; tentative D call: TRBD1 (5 bases). Trimming took 5 bases from V and 7 from J, leaving 12 bases between them. Germline loops: CDR1 SGHAT, CDR2 FQNNGV. The CDR3 extends over 14 amino acids. The CDR3 sequence: CASSTRDGNSPLHF. For the CDR3, the DNA is TGTGCCAGCAGCACGCGGGACGGAAATTCACCCCTCCACTTT.

This clone showed up just a few times. V is TRBV11-3 and J is TRBJ2-1; 7 positions agree with TRBD1. V lost 2 bases to trimming and J lost 8 bases; unmatched junction nucleotides: 6. Germline V gene sequence: CDR1 SGHNT, CDR2 YENEEA. The CDR3 contains 14 residues. The CDR3 DNA is TGTGCCAGCAGCTTAATAGGACAGGTTCATGAGCAGTTCTTC. Protein sequence: CASSLIGQVHEQFF.

The chain recombines TRBV5-1 with TRBJ1-1; no clear D. V dropped 0 bases and J dropped 1 base, with 7 bases sitting between them. The CDR3 totals 14 residues. CDR1 SGHRS and CDR2 YFSETQ come from the germline V gene. DNA for the CDR3: TGCGCCAGCAGCTTGGAAAACGGGAACACTGAAGCTTTCTTT. Protein sequence: CASSLENGNTEAFF.

The genes are TRBV21-1 and TRBJ2-7; the table's D call of TRBD1 was not tested on the DNA. TRBV21-1 is classified as a pseudogene. The CDR3 loop spans 15 amino acids. The CDR3 loop is CASSPGQDRSYEQYF. The CDR3 DNA follows: TGTGCCAGCAGCCCCGGACAGGACCGGTCCTACGAGCAGTACTTC.

The rearrangement joins TRBV19 to TRBJ2-1; 8 bases line up with TRBD1. This CDR3 is built from 15 residues. J was trimmed by 8 bases and V by 3 bases; bases with no gene match: 9. From germline, CDR1 is LNHDA and CDR2 SQIVND (reference sequence). The CDR3 spells CASSIGQGRGDEQFF. Written as DNA, the CDR3 is TGTGCCAGTAGTATTGGACAGGGAAGGGGTGATGAGCAGTTCTTC.